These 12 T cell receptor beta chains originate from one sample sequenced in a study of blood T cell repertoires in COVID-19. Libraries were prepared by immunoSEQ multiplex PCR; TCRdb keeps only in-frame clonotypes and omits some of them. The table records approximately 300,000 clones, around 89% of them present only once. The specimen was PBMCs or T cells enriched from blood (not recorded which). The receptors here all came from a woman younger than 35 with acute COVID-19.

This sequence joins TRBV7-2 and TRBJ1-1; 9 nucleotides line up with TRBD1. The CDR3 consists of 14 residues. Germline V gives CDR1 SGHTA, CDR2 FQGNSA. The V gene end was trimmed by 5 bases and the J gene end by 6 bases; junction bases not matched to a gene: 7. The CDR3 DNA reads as TGTGCCAGCAGCAAGGACAGGGGTATTCCTGAAGCTTTCTTT. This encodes CASSKDRGIPEAFF.

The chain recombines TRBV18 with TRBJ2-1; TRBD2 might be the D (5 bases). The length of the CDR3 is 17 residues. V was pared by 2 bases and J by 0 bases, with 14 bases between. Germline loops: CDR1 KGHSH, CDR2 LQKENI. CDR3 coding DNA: TGTGCCAGCTCACCAGCCTCCGGGGAGAGCTCCTACAATGAGCAGTTCTTC. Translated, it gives CASSPASGESSYNEQFF.

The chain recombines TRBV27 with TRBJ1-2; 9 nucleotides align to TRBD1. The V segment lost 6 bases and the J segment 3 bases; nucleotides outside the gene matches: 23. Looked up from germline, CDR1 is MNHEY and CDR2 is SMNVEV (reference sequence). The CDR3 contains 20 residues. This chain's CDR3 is CASSPLGRPGQGVSDYGYTF. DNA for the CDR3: TGTGCCAGCAGCCCCCTGGGCCGACCGGGACAGGGAGTCAGTGACTATGGCTACACCTTC.

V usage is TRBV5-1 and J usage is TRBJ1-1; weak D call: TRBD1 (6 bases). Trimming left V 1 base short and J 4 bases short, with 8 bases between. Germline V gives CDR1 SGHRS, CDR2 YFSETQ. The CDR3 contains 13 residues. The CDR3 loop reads CASSLLGGTEAFF. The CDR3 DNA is TGCGCCAGCAGCTTGCTAGGGGGCACTGAAGCTTTCTTT.

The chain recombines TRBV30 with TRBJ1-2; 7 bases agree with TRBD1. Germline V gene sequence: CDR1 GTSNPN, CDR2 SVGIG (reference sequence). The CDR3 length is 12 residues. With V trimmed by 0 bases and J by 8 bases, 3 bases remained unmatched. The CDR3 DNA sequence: TGTGCCTGGAGTGTTCAGGGGGTGGGCTACACCTTC. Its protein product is CAWSVQGVGYTF.

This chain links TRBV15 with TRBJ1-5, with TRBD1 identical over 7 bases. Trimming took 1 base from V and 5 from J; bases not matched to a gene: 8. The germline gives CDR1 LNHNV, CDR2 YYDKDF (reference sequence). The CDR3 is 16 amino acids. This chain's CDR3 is CATSRGRDRLYQPQHF. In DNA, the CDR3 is TGTGCCACCAGCAGAGGTAGGGACAGACTTTATCAGCCCCAGCATTTT.

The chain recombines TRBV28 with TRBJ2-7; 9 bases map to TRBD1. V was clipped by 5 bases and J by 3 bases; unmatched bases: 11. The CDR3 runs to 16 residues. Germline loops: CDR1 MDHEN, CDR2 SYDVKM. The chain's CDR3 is CASSPNTGTGIYEQYF. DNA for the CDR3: TGTGCCAGCAGTCCAAACACCGGGACAGGGATCTACGAGCAGTACTTC. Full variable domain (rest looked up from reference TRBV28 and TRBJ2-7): DVKVTQSSRYLVKRTGEKVFLECVQDMDHENMFWYRQDPGLGLRLIYFSYDVKMKEKGDIPEGYSVSREKKERFSLILESASTNQTSMYLCASSPNTGTGIYEQYFGPGTRLTVT.

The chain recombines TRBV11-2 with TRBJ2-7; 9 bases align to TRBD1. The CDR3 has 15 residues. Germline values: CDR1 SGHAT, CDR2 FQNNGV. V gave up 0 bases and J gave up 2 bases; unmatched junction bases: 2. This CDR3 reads CASSLEGTGTYEQYF. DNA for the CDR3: TGTGCCAGCAGCTTAGAGGGGACAGGGACCTACGAGCAGTACTTC. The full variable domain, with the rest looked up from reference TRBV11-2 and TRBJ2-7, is EAGVAQSPRYKIIEKRQSVAFWCNPISGHATLYWYQQILGQGPKLLIQFQNNGVVDDSQLPKDRFSAERLKGVDSTLKIQPAKLEDSAVYLCASSLEGTGTYEQYFGPGTRLTVT.

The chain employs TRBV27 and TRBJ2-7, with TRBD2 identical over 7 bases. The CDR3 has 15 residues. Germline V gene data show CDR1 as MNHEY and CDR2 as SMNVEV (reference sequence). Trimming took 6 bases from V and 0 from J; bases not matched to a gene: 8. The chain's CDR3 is CASRLLADRSYEQYF. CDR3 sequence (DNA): TGTGCCAGCAGACTGCTAGCGGACCGCTCCTACGAGCAGTACTTC.

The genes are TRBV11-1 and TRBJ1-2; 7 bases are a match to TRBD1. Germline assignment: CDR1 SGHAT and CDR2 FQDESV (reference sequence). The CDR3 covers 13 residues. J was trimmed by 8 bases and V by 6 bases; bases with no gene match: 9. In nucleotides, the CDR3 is TGTGCCAGCAGTTACGACAGGGTTGAAGGCTACACCTTC. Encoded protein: CASSYDRVEGYTF.

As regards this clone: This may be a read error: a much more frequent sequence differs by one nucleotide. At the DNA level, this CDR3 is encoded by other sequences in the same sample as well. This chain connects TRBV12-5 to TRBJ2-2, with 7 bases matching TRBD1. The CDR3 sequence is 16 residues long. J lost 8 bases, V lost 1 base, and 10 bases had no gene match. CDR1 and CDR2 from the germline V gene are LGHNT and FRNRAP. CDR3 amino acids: CASGLGTGTVTGELFF. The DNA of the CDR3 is TGTGCTAGTGGTTTGGGAACCGGGACAGTAACTGGGGAGCTGTTTTTT.

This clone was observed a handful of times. DNA of the CDR3: TGTGCCAGCAGCTTGACAGGGACTAACTATGGCTACACCTTC. It encodes CASSLTGTNYGYTF. The chain is built from TRBV5-8 and TRBJ1-2; D possibly corresponds to TRBD1 (6 bases). Per the germline V gene, CDR1 is SGHTS and CDR2 is YDEGEE. V lost 1 base, J lost 0 bases, and 7 bases lay in between. CDR3 length: 14 residues.